The 26 T cell receptor beta chains below come from one sample, sequenced in a study of CD8 T cells in ankylosing spondylitis. These TCRs' antigens remain unknown. Study findings and constraints: In ankylosing spondylitis blood, a motif of eight highly homologous TCR beta variants appeared characteristic.

TCRdb fed the 5' RACE reads into MiXCR, producing one record per CDR3 protein. The sample contains fewer than 500,000 distinct CDR3 sequences, about 24% of which appear only once. Sequenced: blood, either unsorted or a sorted T cell fraction (not recorded which). These receptors originate from a male donor with ankylosing spondylitis.

V usage is TRBV2 and J usage is TRBJ2-2; 7 positions match TRBD1. Germline loops: CDR1 SNHLY, CDR2 FYNNEI. This CDR3 contains 15 residues. With 4 bases clipped from V and 5 bases from J, the junction kept 7 bases outside the gene matches. In DNA, the CDR3 is TGTGCCAGCAGTGTTCAGACAGGGCGGACCGGGGAGCTGTTTTTT. This translates into CASSVQTGRTGELFF.

J is TRBJ1-2 and V is TRBV19; possibly TRBD1 for D (6 bases). The CDR3 runs 15 residues. The V gene's germline CDR1 is LNHDA and CDR2 SQIVND (reference sequence). V was trimmed by 5 bases and J by 4 bases, leaving 17 bases between them. CDR3 bases: TGTGCCAGTAGTCCCGACAGGACGAGAAGCTATGGCTACACCTTC. Encoded protein: CASSPDRTRSYGYTF.

The sample holds a few counts of this clonotype. This chain uses TRBV20-1 with TRBJ1-4, with 9 bases identical to TRBD1. J lost 2 bases, V lost 0 bases, and 7 bases had no gene match. Germline loops: CDR1 DFQATT, CDR2 SNEGSKA (reference sequence). The CDR3 covers 17 residues. The CDR3 bases are TGCAGTGCTAGAGATCTACAGGGGGCGGGTACTAATGAAAAACTGTTTTTT. Translating it yields CSARDLQGAGTNEKLFF.

This clonotype was counted a few times. The rearrangement uses TRBV7-2 and TRBJ2-3; 8 bases line up with TRBD2. Looked up from germline, CDR1 is SGHTA and CDR2 is FQGNSA. The CDR3 covers 15 residues. The V gene end was trimmed by 4 bases and the J gene end by 2 bases; junction bases not matched to a gene: 5. CDR3 nucleotide sequence: TGTGCCAGCAGCTCCGGGACTAGTTTCACAGATACGCAGTATTTT. Protein: CASSSGTSFTDTQYF. Full variable domain (rest looked up from reference TRBV7-2 and TRBJ2-3): GAGVSQSPSNKVTEKGKDVELRCDPISGHTALYWYRQSLGQGLEFLIYFQGNSAPDKSGLPSDRFSAERTGGSVSTLTIQRTQQEDSAVYLCASSSGTSFTDTQYFGPGTRLTVL.

In its sample, this clonotype was seen a few times. The chain carries TRBV12-3 or TRBV12-4 and TRBJ2-1, with a weak D call TRBD1 (6 bases). The CDR3 runs to 13 residues. V lost 2 bases to trimming and J lost 6 bases, with 8 bases between them. CDR3 sequence reads: CASSLTGFNEQFF. CDR3 nucleotide sequence: TGTGCCAGCAGTTTAACAGGGTTCAATGAGCAGTTCTTC.

The sample holds a few counts of this clonotype. This rearrangement joins TRBV6-2 or TRBV6-3 to TRBJ2-7, with 12 bases that match TRBD2. This CDR3 comprises 18 residues. With 0 bases clipped from V and 3 bases from J, the junction kept 9 bases outside the gene matches. Germline CDR1 reads MNHEY; CDR2 reads SVGEGT. CDR3 region: CASSYSGTSGFSGYEQYF. For the CDR3, the DNA is TGTGCCAGCAGTTACTCCGGGACTAGCGGGTTCAGTGGCTACGAGCAGTACTTC.

V and J are TRBV2 and TRBJ1-2; D remains ambiguous. The length of the CDR3 is 12 residues. The germline V gene encodes CDR1 SNHLY and CDR2 FYNNEI. V dropped 3 bases and J dropped 7 bases, with 9 bases sitting between them. The CDR3 DNA reads TGTGCCAGCAGTGAGGGTGGCGGTGGCTACACCTTC. Translating gives CASSEGGGGYTF.

The gene calls are TRBV5-1 and TRBJ1-5; no clear D. Trimming removed 1 base from V and 0 bases from J, with 8 bases in between. This CDR3 contains 15 residues. Germline V CDR1 and CDR2: SGHRS, YFSETQ. The CDR3 DNA reads as TGCGCCAGCAGCTTGAAGCCTTATAGCAATCAGCCCCAGCATTTT. The encoded protein is CASSLKPYSNQPQHF. Filled out from reference TRBV5-1 and TRBJ1-5, the complete variable domain reads KAGVTQTPRYLIKTRGQQVTLSCSPISGHRSVSWYQQTPGQGLQFLFEYFSETQRNKGNFPGRFSGRQFSNSRSEMNVSTLELGDSALYLCASSLKPYSNQPQHFGDGTRLSIL.

V and J are TRBV20-1 and TRBJ2-1; tentatively, D is TRBD1 (5 bases). V lost 6 bases to trimming and J lost 0 bases, with 15 bases between them. CDR1 and CDR2 from the germline V gene are DFQATT and SNEGSKA (reference sequence). CDR3 length equals 15 residues. The CDR3 region has the DNA TGCAGTGCCAGGGTGGGCAGGAGCTCCTACAATGAGCAGTTCTTC. Its translation is CSARVGRSSYNEQFF.

This clonotype has at least ten counts. The chain couples TRBV3-1 to TRBJ2-7; 10 bases are a match to TRBD2. CDR1 is LGHDT, CDR2 YNNKEL, per germline (reference sequence). The J segment lost 2 bases and the V segment lost 6 bases, leaving 10 bases of the junction unmatched. This CDR3 has 16 residues. The CDR3, as DNA: TGTGCCAGCAGATTACTAGCGGGGACCCGCGCCTACGAGCAGTACTTC. Its translation is CASRLLAGTRAYEQYF.

V gene TRBV7-2 combines with J gene TRBJ2-7, with a possible D match to TRBD2 (5 bases). V gave up 4 bases and J gave up 1 base, with 11 bases separating them. This CDR3 comprises 14 residues. Germline assignment: CDR1 SGHTA and CDR2 FQGNSA. CDR3 nucleotide sequence: TGTGCCAGCAGCTCGGTAACTAGTTCCTACGAGCAGTACTTC. It specifies CASSSVTSSYEQYF.

The chain links TRBV5-1 to TRBJ1-4; D is undetermined. The ends were cut back, 0 bases at V and 4 bases at J, with 16 bases in the middle. The V gene's germline CDR1 is SGHRS and CDR2 YFSETQ. CDR3 length: 17 amino acids. DNA for the CDR3: TGCGCCAGCAGCTTGGGGATATGGGGAGGAGATAATGAAAAACTGTTTTTT. As protein: CASSLGIWGGDNEKLFF.

This clonotype was found a few times. The V gene is TRBV7-7, the J gene TRBJ2-2; D gene uncertain. The CDR3 is 11 amino acids. CDR1 and CDR2 (germline): SSHAT, FNYEAQ (reference sequence). V was clipped by 11 bases and J by 5 bases, with 9 bases between them. This chain's CDR3 is CAAWETGELFF. Written as DNA, the CDR3 is TGTGCCGCCTGGGAAACCGGGGAGCTGTTTTTT.

This clonotype occurred a few times. The CDR3 DNA reads as TGCAGTGCCTTATCGACAGGGAACACCGGGGAGCTGTTTTTT. Translation: CSALSTGNTGELFF. The genes are TRBV20-1 and TRBJ2-2, with D perhaps TRBD1 (6 bases). Trimming removed 6 bases from V and 1 base from J, with 12 bases in between. The CDR3 has 14 residues. The germline CDR1 and CDR2 sequences are DFQATT and SNEGSKA (reference sequence).

This clonotype was seen only a few times. The rearrangement joins TRBV5-1 to TRBJ1-4; D gene unclear. CDR1 is SGHRS, CDR2 YFSETQ, per germline. The germline V and J ends were trimmed by 0 bases and 0 bases, with 6 bases remaining between them. The CDR3 is 15 amino acids. CDR3 amino acids: CASSLAVSTNEKLFF. CDR3 in DNA: TGCGCCAGCAGCTTGGCTGTTTCAACTAATGAAAAACTGTTTTTT. The variable domain in full, completed from reference TRBV5-1 and TRBJ1-4, reads KAGVTQTPRYLIKTRGQQVTLSCSPISGHRSVSWYQQTPGQGLQFLFEYFSETQRNKGNFPGRFSGRQFSNSRSEMNVSTLELGDSALYLCASSLAVSTNEKLFFGSGTQLSVL.

The sample holds a few counts of this clonotype. V usage is TRBV7-9 and J usage is TRBJ2-3; no definite D call. The CDR3 is 16 residues long. The V end lost 2 bases, the J end lost 0 bases, and 12 bases lay between the germline ends. Looked up from germline, CDR1 is SEHNR and CDR2 is FQNEAQ (reference sequence). The CDR3 DNA reads as TGTGCCAGCAGCTTACCGCAGAGCACTAGCACAGATACGCAGTATTTT. The encoded protein is CASSLPQSTSTDTQYF. Using reference TRBV7-9 and TRBJ2-3 for the parts outside the CDR3, the full variable domain is DTGVSQNPRHKITKRGQNVTFRCDPISEHNRLYWYRQTLGQGPEFLTYFQNEAQLEKSRLLSDRFSAERPKGSFSTLEIQRTEQGDSAMYLCASSLPQSTSTDTQYFGPGTRLTVL.

The chain uses TRBV6-2 or TRBV6-3 and TRBJ1-1; maybe TRBD1 (5 bases). Germline V gene sequence: CDR1 MNHEY, CDR2 SVGEGT. V dropped 2 bases and J dropped 6 bases, with 16 bases sitting between them. The CDR3 spans 15 residues. Here the CDR3 reads CASSYPRRTGPEAFF. The CDR3 DNA reads TGTGCCAGCAGTTACCCCCGACGGACGGGACCTGAAGCTTTCTTT.

This clonotype was seen more than once but under ten times. J is TRBJ1-5 and V is TRBV18; TRBD1 aligns across 9 bases. The CDR3 length is 16 residues. The germline gives CDR1 KGHSH, CDR2 LQKENI. Trimming cost V 3 bases and J 0 bases; bases outside gene matches: 3. The CDR3 here is CASSPGTGSSNQPQHF. The DNA of the CDR3 is TGTGCCAGCTCACCTGGGACAGGGTCTAGCAATCAGCCCCAGCATTTT.

The chain employs TRBV6-6 and TRBJ1-1; D is ambiguous. V was cut by 2 bases and J by 7 bases, with 8 bases left in between. CDR1 and CDR2 (germline): MNHNY, SVGAGI (reference sequence). This CDR3 is 12 amino acids long. CDR3 bases: TGTGCCAGCAGTTACGAAGCTTTTGAAGCTTTCTTT. It encodes CASSYEAFEAFF.

This clonotype was picked up a small number of times. The chain couples TRBV6-1 to TRBJ1-1; 7 bases are a match to TRBD1. Unmatched junction bases numbered 14, after V lost 8 bases and J lost 11 bases. This CDR3 has 13 residues. The germline gives CDR1 MNHNS, CDR2 SASEGT. The DNA of the CDR3 is TGTGCCAGCCTACAAGCGGCAGGGGGGGGTGCTTTCTTT. It is translated as CASLQAAGGGAFF.

This clonotype showed up just a few times. The chain joins TRBV6-1 to TRBJ1-4, with no clear D. Germline V gene sequence: CDR1 MNHNS, CDR2 SASEGT. CDR3 length: 14 amino acids. V lost 5 bases and J 7 bases, leaving 14 bases between the germline ends. The CDR3 protein is CASSQPLQREKLFF. In nucleotides, the CDR3 is TGTGCCAGCAGTCAGCCACTACAGCGTGAAAAACTGTTTTTT.

This rearrangement joins TRBV20-1 to TRBJ2-1; perhaps TRBD2 as D (6 bases). CDR1 and CDR2 from the germline V gene are DFQATT and SNEGSKA (reference sequence). Deletions cut 0 bases from V and 5 bases from J, with 14 bases between. The CDR3 covers 15 residues. CDR3 amino acids: CSARDFGTGDNEQFF. The CDR3 region has the DNA TGCAGTGCTAGAGATTTTGGGACGGGGGACAATGAGCAGTTCTTC.

This rearrangement joins TRBV20-1 to TRBJ1-5; no reliable D call. Trimming pared 5 bases from V and 2 bases from J, leaving 19 bases between. Germline V gene data show CDR1 as DFQATT and CDR2 as SNEGSKA (reference sequence). The CDR3 spans 16 residues. CDR3 nucleotide sequence: TGCAGTGCTCTGGTGGGCGAGTTAGGCGGCAATCAGCCCCAGCATTTT. Encoded protein: CSALVGELGGNQPQHF.

The J gene is TRBJ1-5, the V gene TRBV12-5; possibly TRBD1 for D (5 bases). Germline CDR1 LGHNT, CDR2 FRNRAP. Trimming pared 7 bases from V and 3 bases from J, leaving 22 bases between. There are 17 residues in the CDR3. The CDR3 region has the DNA TGTGCTAGTGCATCCCTCGACAGTTCCCTAATCAATCAGCCCCAGCATTTT. Its protein is CASASLDSSLINQPQHF. The entire variable domain, with the rest obtained from reference TRBV12-5 and TRBJ1-5, is as follows: DARVTQTPRHKVTEMGQEVTMRCQPILGHNTVFWYRQTMMQGLELLAYFRNRAPLDDSGMPKDRFSAEMPDATLATLKIQPSEPRDSAVYFCASASLDSSLINQPQHFGDGTRLSIL.

The table lists this clonotype with a few counts. The gene calls are TRBV29-1 and TRBJ1-1; D gene unclear. The CDR3 consists of 12 residues. The ends were cut back, 6 bases at V and 0 bases at J, with 8 bases in the middle. CDR1 and CDR2 (germline): SQVTM, ANQGSEA. The chain's CDR3 is CSVAVMNTEAFF. DNA for the CDR3: TGCAGCGTGGCCGTCATGAACACTGAAGCTTTCTTT.

The rearrangement links TRBV5-1 to TRBJ2-1, with 9 bases fitting TRBD2. The CDR3 runs 15 residues. CDR1 is SGHRS and CDR2 is YFSETQ in the germline V gene. Trimming took 2 bases from V and 7 from J; bases not matched to a gene: 7. CDR3 sequence (DNA): TGCGCCAGCAGCTTTTTCCTAGCGGGAAATAATGAGCAGTTCTTC. Translation: CASSFFLAGNNEQFF.